This section outlines one T cell receptor beta chain sequence together with its context. Its target is not known. With sequencing, the targeted depth ranged from 1 in 200,000 to 1 in 1 million T cells. Sequenced by immunoSEQ multiplex PCR; TCRdb stores in-frame clones only, minus some. Of some 350,000 clones listed, roughly 71% are singletons. This sample was included in a study of cytotoxic CD8 clonotypes in ibrutinib-treated CLL. Overall study context: Among responders, around 25 were partial and 2 complete; after median about 72 months, approximately 15 stayed remitted and 12 progressed. Across samples, productive templates numbered about 280,000 and productive rearrangements reached 94,082 on average.

Study-level points and caveats: The study found public clonotypes uncommon, contracting or stable on treatment.

This TCR derives from a human donor with chronic lymphocytic leukemia. This specimen consisted of PBMCs, obtained after 36 months of ibrutinib treatment.

The DNA of the CDR3 is TGTGCCAGCACCCCGGGCTGGGGACAGAACGACGAGCAGTACTTC. Residues: CASTPGWGQNDEQYF. The chain uses TRBV9 and TRBJ2-7; the match to TRBD1 covers 7 bases. CDR1 SGDLS and CDR2 YYNGEE come from the germline V gene. CDR3 length: 15 residues. With V trimmed by 6 bases and J by 5 bases, 14 bases remained unmatched.